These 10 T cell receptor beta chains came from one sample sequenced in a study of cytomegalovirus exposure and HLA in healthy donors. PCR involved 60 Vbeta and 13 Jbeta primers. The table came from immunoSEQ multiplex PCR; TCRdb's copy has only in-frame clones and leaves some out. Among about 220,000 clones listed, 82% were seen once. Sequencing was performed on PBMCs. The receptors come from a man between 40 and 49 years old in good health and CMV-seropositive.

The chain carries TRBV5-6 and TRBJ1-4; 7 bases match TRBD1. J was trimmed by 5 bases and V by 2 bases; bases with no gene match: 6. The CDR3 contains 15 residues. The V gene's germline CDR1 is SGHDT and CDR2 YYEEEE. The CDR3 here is CASSLTDRANEKLFF. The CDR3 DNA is TGTGCCAGCAGCTTAACAGACAGGGCGAATGAAAAACTGTTTTTT.

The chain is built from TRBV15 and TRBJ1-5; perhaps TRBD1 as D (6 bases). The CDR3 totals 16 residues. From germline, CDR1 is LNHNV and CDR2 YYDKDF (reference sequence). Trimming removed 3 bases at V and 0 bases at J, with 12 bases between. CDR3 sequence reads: CATSREQGNSNQPQHF. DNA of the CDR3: TGTGCCACCAGCAGGGAACAGGGTAATAGCAATCAGCCCCAGCATTTT. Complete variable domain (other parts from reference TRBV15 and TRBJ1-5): DAMVIQNPRYQVTQFGKPVTLSCSQTLNHNVMYWYQQKSSQAPKLLFHYYDKDFNNEADTPDNFQSRRPNTSFCFLDIRSPGLGDTAMYLCATSREQGNSNQPQHFGDGTRLSIL.

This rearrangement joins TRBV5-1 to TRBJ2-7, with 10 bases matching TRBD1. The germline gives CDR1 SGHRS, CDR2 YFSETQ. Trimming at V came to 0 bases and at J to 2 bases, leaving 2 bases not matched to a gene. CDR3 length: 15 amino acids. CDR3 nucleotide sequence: TGCGCCAGCAGCTTGGAAGGGACAGGGGCCTACGAGCAGTACTTC. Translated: CASSLEGTGAYEQYF.

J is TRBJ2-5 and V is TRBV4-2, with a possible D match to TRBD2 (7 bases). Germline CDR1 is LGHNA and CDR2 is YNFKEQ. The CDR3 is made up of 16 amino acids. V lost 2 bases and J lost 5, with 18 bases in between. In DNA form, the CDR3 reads TGTGCCAGCAGCCAAAGGGGGGCGGGAGTGGGGGAGACCCAGTACTTC. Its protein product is CASSQRGAGVGETQYF.

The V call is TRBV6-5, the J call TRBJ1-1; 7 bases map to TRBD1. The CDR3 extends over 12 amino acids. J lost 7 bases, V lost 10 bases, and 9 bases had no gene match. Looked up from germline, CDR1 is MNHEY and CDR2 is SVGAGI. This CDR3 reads CATGWGQLEAFF. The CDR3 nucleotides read TGTGCCACCGGTTGGGGACAGCTTGAAGCTTTCTTT.

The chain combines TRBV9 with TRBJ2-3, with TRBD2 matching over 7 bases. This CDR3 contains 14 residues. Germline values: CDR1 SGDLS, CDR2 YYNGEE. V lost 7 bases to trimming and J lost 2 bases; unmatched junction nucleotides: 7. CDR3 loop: CASGGGGYTDTQYF. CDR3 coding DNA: TGTGCCAGCGGTGGGGGGGGGTACACAGATACGCAGTATTTT.

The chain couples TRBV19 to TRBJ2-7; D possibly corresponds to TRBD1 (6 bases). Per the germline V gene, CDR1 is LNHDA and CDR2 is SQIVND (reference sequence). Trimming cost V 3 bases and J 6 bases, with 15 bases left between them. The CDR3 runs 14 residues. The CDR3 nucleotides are TGTGCCAGTAGTATGGGACACCTTTCAACCGAGCAGTACGTC. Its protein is CASSMGHLSTEQYV.

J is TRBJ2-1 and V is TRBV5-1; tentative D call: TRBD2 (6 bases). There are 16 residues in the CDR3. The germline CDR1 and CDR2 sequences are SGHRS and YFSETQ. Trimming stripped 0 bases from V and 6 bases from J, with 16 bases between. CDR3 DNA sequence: TGCGCCAGCAGCTTGGCCCCGGGACTTATGCTCAATGAGCAGTTCTTC. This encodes CASSLAPGLMLNEQFF.

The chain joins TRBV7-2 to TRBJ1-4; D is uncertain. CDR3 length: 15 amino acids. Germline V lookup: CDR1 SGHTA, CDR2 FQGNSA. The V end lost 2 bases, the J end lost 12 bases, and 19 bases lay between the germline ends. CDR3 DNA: TGTGCCAGCAGCTTAAGCCCGCAAGGCAGTGAGGAACTGTTTTTT. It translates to CASSLSPQGSEELFF.

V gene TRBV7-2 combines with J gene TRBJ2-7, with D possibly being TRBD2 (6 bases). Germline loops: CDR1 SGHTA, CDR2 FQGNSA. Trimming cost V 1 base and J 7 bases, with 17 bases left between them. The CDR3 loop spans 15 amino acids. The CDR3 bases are TGTGCCAGCAGCTTAGTAGCGGCAGGAATGGGGGAGCAGTACGTC. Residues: CASSLVAAGMGEQYV.